Sequencing of this T cell receptor (beta chain) was carried out in a study of Graves' ophthalmopathy and Graves' hyperthyroidism. V lost 4 bases, J lost 0 bases, and 7 bases lay in between. This CDR3 is built from 13 residues. The germline gives CDR1 SGHRS, CDR2 YFSETQ. Investigators amplified TCR beta CDR3 regions from RNA transcripts. In the first round, RT-PCR was carried out with HTBI primers, and a multiplex PCR formed the second round. MiXCR, run by TCRdb on the multiplex PCR reads, gives a single entry per CDR3 protein. The sample consists of 450,000 to 600,000 distinct CDR3 sequences, under 40% of them appearing once. In its sample, this clonotype was seen many times. Participants with hyperthyroidism, aged 18 to 65, were newly diagnosed with under 2 months' duration.

The source material was peripheral blood or thyroid tissue (not recorded which). This chain links TRBV5-1 with TRBJ1-2, with D hard to call. This TCR was sampled from an adult man with Graves' hyperthyroidism. The CDR3 nucleotides read TGCGCCAGCAGCAAGGACTCTAACTATGGCTACACCTTC. Residues: CASSKDSNYGYTF.